One T cell receptor (beta chain) is described in this entry. Its antigen specificity is not known. No per-base quality is available; no much larger clone lies one base away. Based on the germline V gene, the CDR1 and CDR2 sequences are MNHEY and SVGAGI. For this chain, trimming is 0 bases at the V end and 14 bases at the J end, and the number of junction bases without a gene match is 7. Inclusive of the bounding cysteine and phenylalanine, the CDR3 is 13 residues long. CDR3 DNA is the only sequence kept; it has 39 bases, read in frame from the first base. The data belong to a study of cytomegalovirus exposure and HLA in healthy donors (dated by TCRdb to about 2017). As for the study more broadly: A later analysis indicated that the roughly 120 validation repertoires were generated on the platform also employed for the approximately 690 repertoires of the first cohort. In addition to the first cohort of 650 to 750 subjects, a separate validation cohort of approximately 110 different subjects was used. The aim of the study was to test whether cataloging public T cell receptors could identify signatures of past pathogen exposure. The study combined high-throughput TCR immunosequencing, statistical association of individual TCRs with disease status, and machine learning to predict cytomegalovirus infection status.

The donors were included in the validation cohort of 130 or so subjects, a group kept apart from the roughly 670-subject first cohort. What the work shows at the level of the full study, not this receptor alone: Most TCR sequences were seen in very few donors, while some public TCRs were found in many individuals. All 130 or so repertoires were used to score co-occurrence in the validation cohort in a later analysis, because that analysis had no HLA typing for the cohort. In vitro tests confirmed that a few of the cytomegalovirus-associated TCR beta chains recognize cytomegalovirus antigens. Subsequent analysis determined that TCRs grouped into clusters in the first cohort also showed a tendency toward co-occurrence across the 90 to 150 validation repertoires, and about 94% of cluster scores exceeded 0. According to the authors, the approach could potentially be generalized to other disease states and immunological phenotypes. The study gave a list of over 150 TCR beta chains associated with cytomegalovirus. The classifier was reported to diagnose cytomegalovirus status with high specificity and sensitivity in both the original cohort and the validation cohort.

The protocol used for the library was the immunoSEQ multiplex PCR assay. As for the original processing: A statistical classification framework was built to diagnose cytomegalovirus status from the catalog of TCR beta chain sequences. TCRdb's version of the immuneACCESS table is confined to in-frame rearrangements and falls short of the full clone set. An unresolved V gene accounts for under half of the shortfall where checked; the remainder is of unknown origin. V and J calls and clone size are copied from that table; D and trimming were computed from the DNA. In this sample the table shows over 200,000 clones, 80% to 90% of which occur a single time. Together, the top ten hold 2% to 2.5% of the sample.

Sequenced: PBMCs. The V gene is TRBV6-5 and the J gene is TRBJ2-3; 8 central nucleotides agree with TRBD1. This clonotype originated in a woman younger than 35 in good health and CMV-seropositive. Here is the DNA: TGTGCCAGCAGTTACTCGACTCGGACAGGGCGGTATTTT. It is translated as CASSYSTRTGRYF.